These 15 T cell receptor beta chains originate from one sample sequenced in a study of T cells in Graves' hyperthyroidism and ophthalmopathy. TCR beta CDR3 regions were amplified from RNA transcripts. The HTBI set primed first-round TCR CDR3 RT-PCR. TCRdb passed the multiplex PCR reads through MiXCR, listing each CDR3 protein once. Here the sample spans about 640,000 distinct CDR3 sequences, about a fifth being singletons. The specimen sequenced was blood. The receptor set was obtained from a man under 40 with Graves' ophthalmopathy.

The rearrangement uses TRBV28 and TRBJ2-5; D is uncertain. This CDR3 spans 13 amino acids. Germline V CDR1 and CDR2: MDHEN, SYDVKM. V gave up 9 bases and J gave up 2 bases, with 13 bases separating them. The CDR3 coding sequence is TGTGCCAGTTGTTCAGGTTTACAAGAGACCCAGTACTTC. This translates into CASCSGLQETQYF.

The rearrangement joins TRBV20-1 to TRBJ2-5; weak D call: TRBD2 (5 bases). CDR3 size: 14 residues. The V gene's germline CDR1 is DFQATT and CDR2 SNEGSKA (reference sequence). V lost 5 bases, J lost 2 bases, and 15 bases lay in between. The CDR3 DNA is TGCAGTGCTGTTAGCTCGGACTGGCAAGAGACCCAGTACTTC. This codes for CSAVSSDWQETQYF.

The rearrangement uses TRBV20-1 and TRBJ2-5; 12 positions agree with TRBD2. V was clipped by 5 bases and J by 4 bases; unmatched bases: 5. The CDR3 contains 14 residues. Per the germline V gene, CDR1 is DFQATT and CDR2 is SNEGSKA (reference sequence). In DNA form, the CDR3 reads TGCAGTGCTCAGGGGGGACTAGCGGGAGAGACCCAGTACTTC. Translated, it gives CSAQGGLAGETQYF.

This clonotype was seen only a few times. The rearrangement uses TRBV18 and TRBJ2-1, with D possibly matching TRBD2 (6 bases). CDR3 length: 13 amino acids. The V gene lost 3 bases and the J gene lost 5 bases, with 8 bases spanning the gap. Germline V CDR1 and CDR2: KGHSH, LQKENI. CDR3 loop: CASSPQRDNEQFF. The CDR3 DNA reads TGTGCCAGCTCACCCCAGCGGGACAATGAGCAGTTCTTC.

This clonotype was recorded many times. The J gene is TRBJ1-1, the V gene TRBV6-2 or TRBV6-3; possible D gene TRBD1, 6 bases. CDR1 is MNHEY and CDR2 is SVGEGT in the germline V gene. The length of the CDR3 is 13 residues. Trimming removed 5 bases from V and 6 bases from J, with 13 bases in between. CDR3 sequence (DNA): TGTGCCAGCAGTGTCCCGGGACACCCTGAAGCTTTCTTT. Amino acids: CASSVPGHPEAFF.

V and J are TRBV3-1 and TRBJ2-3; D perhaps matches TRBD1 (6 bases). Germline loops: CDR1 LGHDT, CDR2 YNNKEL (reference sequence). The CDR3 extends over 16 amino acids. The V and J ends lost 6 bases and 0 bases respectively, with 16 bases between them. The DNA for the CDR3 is TGTGCCAGCAGTCTAGGTGGGGGCGGGAGCACAGATACGCAGTATTTT. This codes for CASSLGGGGSTDTQYF.

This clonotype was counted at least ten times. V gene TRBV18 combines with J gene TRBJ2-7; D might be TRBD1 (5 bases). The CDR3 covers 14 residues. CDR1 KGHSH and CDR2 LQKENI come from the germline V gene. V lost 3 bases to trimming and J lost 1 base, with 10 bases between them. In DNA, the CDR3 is TGTGCCAGCTCACCGGGCAGGGATTCCTACGAGCAGTACTTC. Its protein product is CASSPGRDSYEQYF.

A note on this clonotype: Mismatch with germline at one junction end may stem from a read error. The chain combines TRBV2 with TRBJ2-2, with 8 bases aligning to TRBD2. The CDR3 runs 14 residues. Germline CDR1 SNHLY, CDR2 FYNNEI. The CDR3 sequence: CASSEAGPGGELFF. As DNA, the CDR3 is TGTGCCAGCAGTGAAGCGGGGCCCGGGGGGGAACTGTTTTTT.

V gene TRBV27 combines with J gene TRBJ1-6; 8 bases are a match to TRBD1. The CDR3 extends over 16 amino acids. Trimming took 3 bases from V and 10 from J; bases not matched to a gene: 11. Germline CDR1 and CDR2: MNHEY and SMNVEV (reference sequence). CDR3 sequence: CASSFRDRGIRSPLHF. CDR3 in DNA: TGTGCCAGCAGTTTTCGCGACAGGGGTATTCGCTCACCCCTCCACTTT.

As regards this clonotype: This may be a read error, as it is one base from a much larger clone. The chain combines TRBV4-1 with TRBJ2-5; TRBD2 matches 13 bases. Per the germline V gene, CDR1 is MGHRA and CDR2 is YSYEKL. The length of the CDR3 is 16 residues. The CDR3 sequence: CASSQQLAGGQEAQYF. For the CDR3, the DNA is TGCGCCAGCAGCCAACAACTAGCGGGAGGGCAAGAGGCCCAGTACTTC.

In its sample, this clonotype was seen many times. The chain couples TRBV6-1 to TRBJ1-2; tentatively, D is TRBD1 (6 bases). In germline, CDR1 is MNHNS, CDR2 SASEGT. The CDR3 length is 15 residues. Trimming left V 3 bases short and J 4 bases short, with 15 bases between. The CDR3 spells CASSEWRTAGYGYTF. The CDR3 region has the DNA TGTGCCAGCAGTGAGTGGCGGACAGCCGGCTATGGCTACACCTTC.

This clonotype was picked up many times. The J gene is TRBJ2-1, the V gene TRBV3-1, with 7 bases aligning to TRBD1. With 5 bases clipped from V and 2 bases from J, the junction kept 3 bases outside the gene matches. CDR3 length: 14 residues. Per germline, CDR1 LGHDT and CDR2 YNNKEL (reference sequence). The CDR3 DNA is TGTGCCAGCAGCACAGGGGCAACCTACAATGAGCAGTTCTTC. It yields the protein CASSTGATYNEQFF.

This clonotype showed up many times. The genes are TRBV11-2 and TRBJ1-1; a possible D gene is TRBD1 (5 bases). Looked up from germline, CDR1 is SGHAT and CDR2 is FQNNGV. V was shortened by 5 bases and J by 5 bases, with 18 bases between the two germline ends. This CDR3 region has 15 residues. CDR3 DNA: TGTGCCAGCAGCCTTATAGGGGTGGGAGGGACTGAAGCTTTCTTT. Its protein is CASSLIGVGGTEAFF.

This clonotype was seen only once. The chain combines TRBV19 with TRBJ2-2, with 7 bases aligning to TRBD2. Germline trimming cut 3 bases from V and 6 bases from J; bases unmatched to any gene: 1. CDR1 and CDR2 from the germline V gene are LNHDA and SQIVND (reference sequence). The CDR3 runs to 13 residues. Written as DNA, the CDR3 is TGTGCCAGTAGTATGGGAGGGGCCGGGGAGCTGTTTTTT. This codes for CASSMGGAGELFF.

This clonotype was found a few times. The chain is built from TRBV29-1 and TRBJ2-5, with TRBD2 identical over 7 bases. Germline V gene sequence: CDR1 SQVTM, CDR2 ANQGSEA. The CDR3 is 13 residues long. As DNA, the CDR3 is TGCGGATTGAGAGCGGGAAAGGGGGAGACCCAGTACTTC. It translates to CGLRAGKGETQYF.